This T cell receptor (beta chain) appears in the sequencing data of a study of T cells expressing NK-cell markers. Study overall: From sorted CD3+CD56+NKG2C+, CD3+CD56+NKG2C- and CD3+CD56-NKG2C+ T cells came the TCR beta repertoires. Points from the study as a whole: Dominant NKG2C+ clonotypes in 5 or 6 donors made up roughly 1.0-7.0% of CD8+ T cells.

Each CDR3 protein gets one entry in TCRdb, which reprocessed the 5' RACE reads and gives no DNA. The sample totals over 200,000 distinct CDR3 sequences. About this clonotype: Its antigen is not known.

CDR3 length: 12 amino acids. The origin of this receptor is a man aged 18 to 29 in good health. Sequences were obtained from blood T cells: a sorted CD56 or NKG2C T cell subset, CD4+ or CD8+ T cells, or bulk PBMC T cells (not recorded which). The chain combines TRBV12-3 or TRBV12-4 with TRBJ2-1. The CDR3 reads CASSFEISTQFF.